Sequencing of this T cell receptor (beta chain) was carried out in a study of blood T cell repertoires in COVID-19. Study-level information: The origin of the acute and convalescent COVID-19 samples was the United States, Italy and Spain. Sources were T cells, B-cell-depleted T cells, or PBMCs; the material itself was cDNA or gDNA.

CDR3 length: 22 amino acids. Authors' processing steps: Amplified reference gene primers provided the basis for estimating nucleated cell counts. Data came from immunoSEQ multiplex PCR; TCRdb stores just in-frame clones and leaves some out. V and J calls and clone size come straight from that table; D and trimming were deduced from the DNA. The repertoire has 240,000 or so clones, around 87% of them found once; the top ten carry around 2.8%. The rearrangement uses TRBV1 and TRBJ2-6; TRBD1 is the table's D call, not checked against the DNA. TRBV1 is a pseudogene locus. The sample taken for sequencing was peripheral blood. This TCR was sampled from a young woman who had recovered from COVID-19. The DNA for the CDR3 is TGCACCAGCAGCCAAGTGTCGACAGGGGGTGGGCCGAGACCTTCTGGGGCCAACGTCCTGACTTTC. Amino acid sequence: CTSSQVSTGGGPRPSGANVLTF.